This TCR beta chain appears in the sequencing data of a study of regulatory T cells in long-lasting Graves disease. Sequencing libraries for TCR beta were prepared with iRepertoire HTBI primers and Arm-PCR of CDR3 regions. One entry per CDR3 protein, called by TCRdb with MiXCR from the multiplex PCR reads. The sample has approximately 400,000 distinct CDR3 sequences; less than 25% are singletons. Germline values: CDR1 SGHRS, CDR2 YFSETQ. With 4 bases clipped from V and 6 bases from J, the junction kept 12 bases outside the gene matches. This CDR3 is 15 amino acids long. General study points: Sample size was small, which may have lowered accuracy. Segments TRBV28, TRBJ1-2 and TRBJ2-5 showed preferential usage in persistent disease.

Regarding time point: persistent/refractory GD, antithyroid drugs over 5 years with positive TRAb. PBMCs provided the RNA from which the TCR library was made. Peripheral blood, approximately 9 milliliters per patient, was collected in EDTA tubes. Remarks on this clonotype: Its target is not known.

The sequence was obtained from a female donor with Graves disease. This sequence joins TRBV5-1 and TRBJ2-7, with 8 bases lining up with TRBD1. The source was peripheral blood mononuclear cells (PBMCs), collected when the disease was refractory, from a patient treated with antithyroid drugs. Here the CDR3 reads CASSPSGDRPGEQYF. In nucleotides, the CDR3 is TGCGCCAGCAGCCCCTCAGGGGACAGGCCCGGCGAGCAGTACTTC. The full variable domain, in which reference TRBV5-1 and TRBJ2-7 provide the parts outside the CDR3, is KAGVTQTPRYLIKTRGQQVTLSCSPISGHRSVSWYQQTPGQGLQFLFEYFSETQRNKGNFPGRFSGRQFSNSRSEMNVSTLELGDSALYLCASSPSGDRPGEQYFGPGTRLTVT.